This T cell receptor (beta chain) originates from a study of T cells in Graves' hyperthyroidism and ophthalmopathy. Study background: Pretreatment peripheral blood was obtained at initial diagnosis.

CDR3 length equals 16 residues. Per the germline V gene, CDR1 is DFQATT and CDR2 is SNEGSKA (reference sequence). V dropped 1 base and J dropped 7; count of bases not matched to a gene: 11. Not enrolled were patients with uncontrolled infection, other autoimmune disease, pregnancy or lactation. Study conclusions and caveats: Progression to ophthalmopathy was predicted a median of roughly seven months early.

The TCR beta CDR3 regions underwent amplification using RNA transcripts as the source. The study used the HTBI primer set for a first-round RT-PCR of the TCR CDR3. Each CDR3 protein gets one entry after TCRdb re-called the multiplex PCR reads with MiXCR. The sample records approximately 380,000 distinct CDR3 sequences, over 13% being singletons. This clonotype was recorded at least ten times. Its antigen is still unknown. The sequencing sample was made of blood. The chain couples TRBV20-1 to TRBJ1-1, with TRBD1 identical over 11 bases. The receptor was derived from a man between 50 and 59 years old with Graves' ophthalmopathy. CDR3 DNA sequence: TGCAGTGCTAGAGTTTCGGGGACAGGGGGATTGCTTGAAGCTTTCTTT. It specifies CSARVSGTGGLLEAFF.